This is a list of T cell receptor beta chains from one sample in a study of cytomegalovirus exposure and HLA in healthy donors. Profiled with immunoSEQ multiplex PCR; TCRdb holds only in-frame clones, not every one. Of under 200,000 clones listed, about 90% are singletons. Material for sequencing was PBMCs. These receptors originate from a woman under 30 in good health and CMV-seropositive. Each CDR3 is given with its conserved first and last residue. The D gene is left open where the match is weak. Only some rows state a clone size, as once, few, many or a class for expanded clones.

v_gene	abundance	j_gene	d_gene	CDR3aa	CDR3nt
TRBV6-6	-	TRBJ2-7	TRBD2	CASSLPGLAGIQYF	TGTGCCAGCAGTCTACCTGGACTAGCGGGAATTCAGTACTTC
TRBV15	-	TRBJ2-1	TRBD2	CATSPLTGTSGRDEQFF	TGTGCCACCAGCCCTTTGACCGGGACTAGCGGGAGAGATGAGCAGTTCTTC
TRBV6-6	-	TRBJ1-5	TRBD1	CASSLQGPPSNQPQHF	TGTGCCAGCAGTTTACAGGGGCCACCTAGCAATCAGCCCCAGCATTTT
TRBV27	-	TRBJ2-7	TRBD2	CASSLAGGYEQYF	TGTGCCAGCAGTCTAGCGGGAGGGTACGAGCAGTACTTC
TRBV6-5	-	TRBJ2-1	TRBD2	CASSFRTSGGAEEQFF	TGTGCCAGCAGTTTCCGGACTAGCGGGGGGGCTGAGGAGCAGTTCTTC
TRBV19	-	TRBJ1-6	TRBD1	CASSTNRGSYNSPLHF	TGTGCCAGTAGTACCAACAGGGGCTCCTATAATTCACCCCTCCACTTT
TRBV5-4	once	TRBJ2-1	TRBD1	CASSRKGQGPGGEQFF	TGTGCCAGCAGTCGAAAAGGACAGGGTCCCGGGGGTGAGCAGTTCTTC
TRBV15	-	TRBJ1-1	-	CATSRDPGDTEAFF	TGTGCCACCAGCAGAGATCCAGGGGACACTGAAGCTTTCTTT
TRBV4-2	-	TRBJ2-5	TRBD2	CASSQGKASGSVGETQYF	TGTGCCAGCAGCCAAGGAAAGGCCAGCGGGAGTGTGGGGGAGACCCAGTACTTC
TRBV6-5	many	TRBJ2-7	-	CASSYSTGEDEQYF	TGTGCCAGCAGTTACTCGACTGGCGAAGACGAGCAGTACTTC
TRBV10-1	-	TRBJ1-1	-	CATPGGGAGTEAFF	TGCGCCACCCCGGGGGGGGGCGCGGGAACTGAAGCTTTCTTT
TRBV18	-	TRBJ2-7	TRBD1	CASSPPGQGSGKQYF	TGTGCCAGCTCACCACCGGGACAGGGCTCGGGTAAGCAGTACTTC
TRBV6-4	-	TRBJ1-6	TRBD1	CASSRDRENSPLHF	TGTGCCAGCAGCCGGGACAGGGAAAATTCACCCCTCCACTTT
TRBV6-6	once	TRBJ2-1	TRBD2	CASSYGLAGVDEQFF	TGTGCCAGCAGTTACGGACTAGCGGGAGTGGATGAGCAGTTCTTC
TRBV11-2	-	TRBJ2-5	-	CASSQDITQETQYF	TGTGCCAGCAGTCAGGACATCACACAAGAGACCCAGTACTTC
TRBV19	-	TRBJ2-2	-	CASSIVQGSAGELFF	TGTGCCAGTAGTATAGTTCAGGGGTCTGCCGGGGAGCTGTTTTTT
TRBV7-7	once	TRBJ2-3	-	CASSLGETSSDTQYF	TGTGCCAGCAGCTTAGGGGAGACGTCCTCAGATACGCAGTATTTT
TRBV6-5	-	TRBJ1-2	TRBD1	CASSYRQGANYGYTF	TGTGCCAGCAGTTATAGACAGGGGGCCAACTATGGCTACACCTTC
TRBV9	-	TRBJ2-2	TRBD1	CASSTGGPPGELFF	TGTGCCAGCAGCACAGGGGGACCCCCCGGGGAGCTGTTTTTT
TRBV9	-	TRBJ1-5	TRBD1	CASSTTGDQPQHF	TGTGCCAGCAGCACCACAGGGGACCAGCCCCAGCATTTT
TRBV7-9	-	TRBJ1-3	-	CASSLRGSNTIYF	TGTGCCAGCAGCTTAAGGGGCTCGAACACCATATATTTT
TRBV5-5	-	TRBJ1-2	TRBD1	CASSRDRGRHGYTF	TGTGCCAGCAGTAGGGACAGGGGACGGCATGGCTACACCTTC
TRBV6-1	-	TRBJ1-2	TRBD1	CARTTSEGASLF	TGTGCCAGGACAACAAGTGAGGGGGCCTCCCTCTTC
TRBV5-6	-	TRBJ2-7	-	CASSPTVDRRTYEQYF	TGTGCCAGCAGCCCGACCGTTGACAGAAGAACCTACGAGCAGTACTTC
TRBV18	-	TRBJ2-5	TRBD1	CASSPPVGGQGKTQYF	TGTGCCAGCTCACCACCGGTTGGGGGACAGGGCAAGACCCAGTACTTC
TRBV11-2	once	TRBJ2-5	TRBD2	CASSRGGTQYF	TGTGCCAGCAGTCGGGGGGGGACCCAGTACTTC
TRBV30	-	TRBJ2-7	-	CAWSVGVYEQYF	TGTGCCTGGAGTGTCGGAGTATACGAGCAGTACTTC
TRBV10-3	-	TRBJ2-7	-	CAISDSGGTYEQYF	TGTGCCATCAGTGATTCAGGGGGGACCTACGAGCAGTACTTC
TRBV4-1	-	TRBJ2-7	-	CASSQVKTPIGQYF	TGCGCCAGCAGCCAAGTGAAAACCCCGATCGGGCAGTACTTC
TRBV5-1	-	TRBJ2-7	-	CASSLTSTYEQYF	TGCGCCAGCAGCTTGACTAGCACCTACGAGCAGTACTTC
TRBV11-3	-	TRBJ2-5	TRBD2	CASSLGGRAGETQYF	TGTGCCAGCAGCTTGGGAGGGAGGGCCGGTGAGACCCAGTACTTC
TRBV19	-	TRBJ2-5	TRBD2	CASSPASGGAGGTQYF	TGTGCCAGTAGTCCGGCTAGCGGGGGGGCCGGGGGGACCCAGTACTTC
TRBV30	-	TRBJ1-2	TRBD1	CAWSKIRGQGARGYTF	TGTGCCTGGAGTAAAATTCGCGGACAGGGGGCGCGAGGCTACACCTTC
TRBV18	-	TRBJ2-5	-	CASSLPGTIETQYF	TGTGCCAGCTCACTGCCCGGGACAATTGAGACCCAGTACTTC
TRBV10-2	-	TRBJ1-5	-	CASSGIAAVTNQPQHF	TGCGCCAGCAGTGGAATTGCAGCGGTGACAAATCAGCCCCAGCATTTT
TRBV19	few	TRBJ1-5	-	CASRGPRQPQHF	TGTGCCAGTAGGGGCCCCCGTCAGCCCCAGCATTTT
TRBV4-3	-	TRBJ1-2	-	CASSQDRRNYTF	TGCGCCAGCAGCCAAGATCGCAGGAACTACACCTTC
TRBV11-2	-	TRBJ2-5	-	CASSSGSAGGYQETQYF	TGTGCCAGCAGCTCTGGGTCAGCAGGAGGGTACCAAGAGACCCAGTACTTC
TRBV28	-	TRBJ2-3	-	CASSRLTDTQYF	TGTGCCAGCAGCCGACTCACAGATACGCAGTATTTT
TRBV23-1	-	TRBJ1-6	-	CASSQWDTPSSYNSPLHF	TGCGCCAGCAGTCAATGGGACACTCCGAGCTCCTATAATTCACCCCTCCACTTT
TRBV4-2	-	TRBJ2-7	-	CASSQARSASYEQYF	TGTGCCAGCAGCCAAGCCCGGAGCGCCTCCTACGAGCAGTACTTC
TRBV7-3	-	TRBJ2-7	TRBD1	CASSLPLTGHSNEQYF	TGTGCCAGCAGCCTCCCCCTGACAGGGCATTCCAACGAGCAGTACTTC
TRBV4-1	-	TRBJ2-3	-	CASSPIRSTDTQYF	TGCGCCAGCAGCCCGATACGGAGCACAGATACGCAGTATTTT
TRBV7-2	-	TRBJ2-7	TRBD1	CASSLGVGQGKYEQYF	TGTGCCAGCAGCTTAGGGGTGGGACAGGGTAAATACGAGCAGTACTTC
TRBV27	-	TRBJ1-5	TRBD1	CASSSGQGLNQPQHF	TGTGCCAGCAGCTCTGGACAGGGCCTTAATCAGCCCCAGCATTTT
TRBV5-1	-	TRBJ1-1	TRBD1	CASSLGGTGVGTEAFF	TGCGCCAGCAGCTTGGGAGGGACAGGGGTGGGCACTGAAGCTTTCTTT
TRBV6-1	-	TRBJ1-6	TRBD1	CASSETGGSYNSPLHF	TGTGCCAGCAGTGAGACAGGGGGCTCCTATAATTCACCCCTCCACTTT
TRBV5-4	-	TRBJ2-1	TRBD2	CASSPAGGGREQFF	TGTGCCAGCAGCCCGGCGGGGGGGGGACGTGAGCAGTTCTTC
TRBV5-1	few	TRBJ2-1	-	CASSGRQGFTYNEQFF	TGCGCCAGCAGCGGAAGGCAGGGCTTCACTTACAATGAGCAGTTCTTC
TRBV28	-	TRBJ2-7	TRBD1	CASSYDRDRGPEQYF	TGTGCCAGCAGCTACGACCGGGACAGGGGACCCGAGCAGTACTTC
TRBV6-1	-	TRBJ1-2	TRBD1	CASIWDREGGYTF	TGTGCCAGCATTTGGGACAGGGAGGGAGGCTACACCTTC
TRBV4-3	-	TRBJ2-1	TRBD2	CASSSGTSDPNEQFF	TGCGCCAGCAGCTCCGGGACTAGCGACCCTAATGAGCAGTTCTTC
TRBV7-2	-	TRBJ2-5	TRBD2	CASSSSSGSKETQYF	TGTGCCAGCAGCTCATCTAGCGGGAGCAAAGAGACCCAGTACTTC
TRBV6-6	-	TRBJ2-7	TRBD1	CASSYSGDRPAYEQYF	TGTGCCAGCAGTTACTCAGGGGACAGACCAGCCTACGAGCAGTACTTC
TRBV5-5	once	TRBJ2-5	TRBD2	CASSSLAGPQETQYF	TGTGCCAGCAGCTCCTTAGCGGGACCACAAGAGACCCAGTACTTC
TRBV10-3	-	TRBJ2-5	TRBD1	CAISTPGQGTFGETQYF	TGTGCCATCAGTACTCCGGGACAGGGGACCTTCGGTGAGACCCAGTACTTC
TRBV6-5	-	TRBJ2-3	-	CASSYSELVPDTQYF	TGTGCCAGCAGTTACTCGGAGCTAGTCCCAGATACGCAGTATTTT
TRBV19	-	TRBJ2-1	TRBD2	CASTGEAGVNYNEQFF	TGTGCCAGTACAGGAGAAGCGGGAGTGAACTACAATGAGCAGTTCTTC